This T cell receptor beta chain emerged from a study of radiation and T cells in renal cell carcinoma. V lost 0 bases and J 1 base, leaving 11 bases between the germline ends. Per the germline V gene, CDR1 is SGHRS and CDR2 is YFSETQ. The CDR3 contains 17 residues. This clone occurred a few times. Profiling relied on immunoSEQ multiplex PCR, and the TCRdb table lists in-frame clones only, not all of them. The sample contains approximately 65,000 clones, 60% to 85% of which appear only once. The time point was: blood 4 weeks post-SBRT, at nephrectomy. Treatment reported: 15 Gy SBRT to primary tumor, nephrectomy 4 weeks later. Nephrectomy followed 15 Gy stereotactic body radiation by 4 weeks. Blood was sampled at baseline, 2 weeks and 4 weeks after SBRT.

The source is a man aged 55-75 years with renal cell carcinoma. The sequences come from blood, collected from a patient whose treatment included radiotherapy and nephrectomy. The rearrangement joins TRBV5-1 to TRBJ2-6; D gene unclear. The DNA of the CDR3 is TGCGCCAGCAGCTTGGAGTTTACGGAATCTGGGGCCAACGTCCTGACTTTC. Translating gives CASSLEFTESGANVLTF.